Listed below are T cell receptor beta chains from one sample, sequenced in a study of early T cells in non-severe SARS-CoV-2 infection. A single record per CDR3 protein comes from TCRdb applying MiXCR to the 5' RACE reads. The sample includes about 31,000 distinct CDR3 sequences, 5% to 6.5% of them seen just once. Sequences were obtained from whole blood. These receptors came from an adult who was a healthcare worker with PCR-confirmed SARS-CoV-2 infection or an uninfected control (not recorded which). The CDR3 runs from the conserved cysteine through the conserved F or W. Each record gives: CDR3 length, V gene, CDR3 protein.

14 TRBV5-4 CASSLAGAGGTQYF
13 TRBV5-5 CASSPLTNQPQHF
14 TRBV28 CATTPGGSAYEQYF
14 TRBV27 CASSTRDREETQYF
15 TRBV7-2 CASSPGLAAYNEQFF
15 TRBV3-1 CASSHRSGSTDTQYF
15 TRBV7-6 CASSQLAGETYEQYF
12 TRBV6-2/TRBV6-3 CASSNRNTEAFF
14 TRBV5-8 CASSLAGARSPLHF
15 TRBV11-3 CASSLGGQGTQTQYF
14 TRBV7-3 CASSLTYSLNEQFF
11 TRBV29-1 CSAKGGTEAFF
13 TRBV19 CASSGVIGNEQFF
12 TRBV12-3/TRBV12-4 CASSKQGSEAFF
15 TRBV12-3/TRBV12-4 CASSRGGAGPREQYF
15 TRBV12-3/TRBV12-4 CASSNVDRGTYGYTF
11 TRBV6-2/TRBV6-3 CASSTQDEQFF
15 TRBV7-2 CASTPWGGGTDTQYF
13 TRBV20-1 CSASTPPTDTQYF
14 TRBV6-6 CASSPDRSYSPLHF
11 TRBV30 CAWKRFTEAFF
14 TRBV6-5 CASSYAGTQETQYF
12 TRBV7-9 CASSHTKETQYF
17 TRBV5-1 CASSLAGTSGDTDTQYF
15 TRBV6-5 CASSLTGLSSYEQYF
14 TRBV2 CASRGQGWNTEAFF
12 TRBV5-6 CASSLSNQPQHF
12 TRBV20-1 CSARGTDTEAFF
16 TRBV4-3 CASSQDWRQGSDEQYF
18 TRBV5-1 CASSWMDTGSSGANVLTF
19 TRBV5-1 CASSLTRTGGAVRGHGYTF
14 TRBV4-3 CASSQALGQDEQYF
14 TRBV24-1 CARSRGRHEGEQFF
15 TRBV7-9 CASSFGQGLTDTQYF
17 TRBV28 CASSPTSGEWVVNEQFF
14 TRBV20-1 CSARRQLDSYEQYF
14 TRBV6-6 CASSYSRDKDIQYF
14 TRBV28 CASSFVSWSGGYTF
14 TRBV12-3/TRBV12-4 CASSLGGWNQPQHF
15 TRBV10-3 CAISNTGDGTDTQYF
16 TRBV19 CASSIKIQSGNQPQHF
18 TRBV20-1 CSARDIGVGLLGQETQYF
15 TRBV7-9 CASSPQDRNQETQYF
13 TRBV6-6 CASSSPRPYGYTF
14 TRBV5-4 CASSLWGAVDEQYF
14 TRBV24-1 CATSDFWEGGTQYF
14 TRBV3-1 CASSQDGMRYGYTF
16 TRBV7-7 CASSSLIVDRNTEAFF
13 TRBV18 CASPTGTCTEAFF
15 TRBV5-1 CASSLARQARETQYF
16 TRBV7-3 CASSSPGGKGTGELFF
12 TRBV20-1 CSARGTGGQQYF
13 TRBV7-8 CASSPGDNSPLHF
14 TRBV3-1 CASSQGVANTEAFF